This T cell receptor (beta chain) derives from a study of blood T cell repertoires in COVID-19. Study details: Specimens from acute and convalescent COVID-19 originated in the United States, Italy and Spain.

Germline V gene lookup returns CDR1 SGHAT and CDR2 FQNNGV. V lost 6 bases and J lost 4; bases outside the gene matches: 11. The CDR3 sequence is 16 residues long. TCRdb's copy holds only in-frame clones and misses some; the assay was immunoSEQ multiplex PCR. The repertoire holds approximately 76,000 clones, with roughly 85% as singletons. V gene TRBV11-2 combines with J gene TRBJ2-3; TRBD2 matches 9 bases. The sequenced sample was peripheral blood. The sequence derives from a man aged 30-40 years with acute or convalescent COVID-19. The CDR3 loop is CASRPIRSGRPDTQYF. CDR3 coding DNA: TGTGCCAGCAGGCCTATCCGGAGCGGGAGGCCAGATACGCAGTATTTT.